This record concerns one TCR beta chain sequence. This record belongs to a study of long-term antiretroviral therapy in people with HIV. The germline V gene has CDR1 SEHNR and CDR2 FQNEAQ (reference sequence). This CDR3 is built from 12 residues. V shed 2 bases and J shed 5 bases, with 3 bases lying between them. They ran version v3.0 of the immunoSEQ assay at survey level. TCRdb keeps only in-frame clones here, not all; method: immunoSEQ multiplex PCR. The profile covers around 13,000 clones, with over 80% appearing a single time and 16% taken by the ten largest. This chain links TRBV7-9 with TRBJ1-4; D not certain. Sequencing was performed on unsorted PBMCs, taken 1.8 years before starting antiretroviral therapy. This TCR derives from a woman aged 40 to 50 with HIV. CDR3 loop: CASSLLNEKLFF. The CDR3 nucleotides read TGTGCCAGCAGCTTATTAAATGAAAAACTGTTTTTT.